Listed here are 5 T cell receptor beta chains from one sample, sequenced in a study of shared clonotypes between healthy human individuals (TCRdb year 2020). Receptors were amplified or captured by the immunoSEQ multiplex PCR assay. In its TCRdb copy, this immuneACCESS table keeps in-frame sequences only and misses some clones. Where compared with another copy, unresolved V genes explain less than half of these, and the others have no known cause. The sample has 950,000 to 1,100,000 clones on record, around three quarters of them singletons. The ten largest clones take up roughly 0.61% of the sample. The material sequenced was memory CD4+ T cells from PBMCs. In the paper's terms, the cell subset or site label means: CD45RA-negative fraction. The receptors were gathered from a man aged 18 to 29 in good health. Some clones in this sample may be carry-over from other donors' samples.

The V and J genes are TRBV7-8 and TRBJ1-2; D is unresolved. Trimming stripped 5 bases from V and 7 bases from J, with 17 bases between. The CDR3 totals 14 residues. Germline assignment: CDR1 SGHVS and CDR2 FQNEAQ. The CDR3 loop is CASSPLTVAGGYTF. CDR3 DNA: TGTGCCAGCAGCCCCCTGACTGTTGCCGGTGGCTACACCTTC.

The chain combines TRBV5-1 with TRBJ2-6; TRBD1 aligns across 7 bases. With 2 bases clipped from V and 0 bases from J, the junction kept 5 bases outside the gene matches. This CDR3 contains 17 residues. Per the germline V gene, CDR1 is SGHRS and CDR2 is YFSETQ. CDR3 residues: CASSFDRVSSGANVLTF. DNA for the CDR3: TGCGCCAGCAGCTTTGACAGGGTGAGCTCTGGGGCCAACGTCCTGACTTTC.

In this sample, this clone turned up a few times. V and J are TRBV18 and TRBJ2-7; no clear D. The CDR3 loop spans 15 amino acids. V was cut by 3 bases and J by 3 bases, with 15 bases left in between. Germline CDR1 is KGHSH and CDR2 is LQKENI. The CDR3 is CASSPVGMGSYEQYF. CDR3 nucleotide sequence: TGTGCCAGCTCACCGGTTGGAATGGGTAGCTACGAGCAGTACTTC.

V usage is TRBV7-2 and J usage is TRBJ2-5; 12 nucleotides match TRBD2. The CDR3 is 14 residues long. V lost 5 bases, J lost 4 bases, and 2 bases stayed unmatched. The germline gives CDR1 SGHTA, CDR2 FQGNSA. The CDR3 is CASSMTSGRETQYF. The CDR3 DNA reads as TGTGCCAGCAGCATGACTAGCGGGAGAGAGACCCAGTACTTC.

The chain is built from TRBV9 and TRBJ2-7; D is uncertain. The V gene lost 2 bases and the J gene lost 7 bases, with 22 bases spanning the gap. This CDR3 comprises 16 residues. CDR1 is SGDLS, CDR2 YYNGEE, per germline. The CDR3 nucleotides are TGTGCCAGCAGCGTGGACGGCCGGGTTGAACTCGAAGAGCAGTACTTC. Its protein is CASSVDGRVELEEQYF.